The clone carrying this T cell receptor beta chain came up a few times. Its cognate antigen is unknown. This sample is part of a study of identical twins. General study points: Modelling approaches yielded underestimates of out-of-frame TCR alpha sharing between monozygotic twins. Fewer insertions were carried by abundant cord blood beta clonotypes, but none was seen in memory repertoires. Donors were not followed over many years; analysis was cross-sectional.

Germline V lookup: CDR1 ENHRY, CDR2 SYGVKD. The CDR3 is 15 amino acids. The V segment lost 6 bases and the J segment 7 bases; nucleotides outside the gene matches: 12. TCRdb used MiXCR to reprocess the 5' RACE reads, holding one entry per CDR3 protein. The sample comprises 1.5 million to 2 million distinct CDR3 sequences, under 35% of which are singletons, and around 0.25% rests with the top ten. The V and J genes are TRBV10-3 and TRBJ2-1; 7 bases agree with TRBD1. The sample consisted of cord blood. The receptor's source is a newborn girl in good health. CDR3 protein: CAIRGGNGVGNEQFF. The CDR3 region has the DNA TGTGCCATCAGAGGGGGCAACGGGGTCGGGAATGAGCAGTTCTTC.